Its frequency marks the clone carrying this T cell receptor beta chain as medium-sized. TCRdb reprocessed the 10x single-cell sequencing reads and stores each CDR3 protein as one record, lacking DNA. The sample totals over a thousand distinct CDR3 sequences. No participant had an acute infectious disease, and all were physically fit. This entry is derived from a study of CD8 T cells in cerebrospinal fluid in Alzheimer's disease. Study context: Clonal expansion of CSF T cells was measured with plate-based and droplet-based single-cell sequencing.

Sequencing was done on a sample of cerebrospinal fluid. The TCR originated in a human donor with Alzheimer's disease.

This CDR3 reads CSALVTSTDTQYF. V gene TRBV20-1 combines with J gene TRBJ2-3. Germline V gene sequence: CDR1 DFQATT, CDR2 SNEGSKA (reference sequence). The CDR3 loop spans 13 amino acids.